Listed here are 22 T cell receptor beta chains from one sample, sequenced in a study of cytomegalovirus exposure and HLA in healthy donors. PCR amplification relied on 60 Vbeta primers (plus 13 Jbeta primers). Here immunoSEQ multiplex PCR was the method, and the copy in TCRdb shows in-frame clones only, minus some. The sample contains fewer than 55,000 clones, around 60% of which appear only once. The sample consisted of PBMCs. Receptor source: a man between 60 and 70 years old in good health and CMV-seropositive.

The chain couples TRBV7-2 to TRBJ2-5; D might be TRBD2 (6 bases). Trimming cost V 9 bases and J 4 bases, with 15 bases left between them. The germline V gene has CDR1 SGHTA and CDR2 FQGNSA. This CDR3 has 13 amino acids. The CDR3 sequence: CARGLPVRETQYF. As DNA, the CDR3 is TGTGCCAGGGGACTCCCTGTACGAGAGACCCAGTACTTC.

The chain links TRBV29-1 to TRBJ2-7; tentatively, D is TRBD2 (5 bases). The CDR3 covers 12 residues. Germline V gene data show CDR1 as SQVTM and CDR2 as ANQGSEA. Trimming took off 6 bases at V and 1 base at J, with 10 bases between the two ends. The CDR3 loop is CSVASGSYEQYF. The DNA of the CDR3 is TGCAGCGTCGCCAGCGGATCCTACGAGCAGTACTTC.

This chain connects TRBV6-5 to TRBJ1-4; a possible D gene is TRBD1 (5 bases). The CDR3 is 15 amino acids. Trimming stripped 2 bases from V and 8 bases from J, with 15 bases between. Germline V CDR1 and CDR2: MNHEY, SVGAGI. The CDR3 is CASSYAGKEREKLFF. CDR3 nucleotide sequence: TGTGCCAGCAGTTACGCAGGGAAAGAACGAGAAAAACTGTTTTTT.

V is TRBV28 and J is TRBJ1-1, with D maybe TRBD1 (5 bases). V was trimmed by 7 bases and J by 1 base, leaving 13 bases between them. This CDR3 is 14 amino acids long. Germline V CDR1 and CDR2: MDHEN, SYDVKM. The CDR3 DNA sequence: TGTGCCAGCACCCAGGGAAGTTGGAACACTGAAGCTTTCTTT. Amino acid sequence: CASTQGSWNTEAFF.

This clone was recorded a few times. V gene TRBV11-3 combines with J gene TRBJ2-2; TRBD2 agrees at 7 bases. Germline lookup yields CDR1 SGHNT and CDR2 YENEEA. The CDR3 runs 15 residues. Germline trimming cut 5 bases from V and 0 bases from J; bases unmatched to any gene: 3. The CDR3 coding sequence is TGTGCCAGCAGCCCGGGACTATCGAACACCGGGGAGCTGTTTTTT. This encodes CASSPGLSNTGELFF.

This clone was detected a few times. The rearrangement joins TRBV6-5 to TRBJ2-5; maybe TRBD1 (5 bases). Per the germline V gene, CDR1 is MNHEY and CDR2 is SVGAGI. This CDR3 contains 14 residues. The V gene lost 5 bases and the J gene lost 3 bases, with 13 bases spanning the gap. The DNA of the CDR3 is TGTGCCAGCAGTGACCAGGGTTACAAAGAGACCCAGTACTTC. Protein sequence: CASSDQGYKETQYF.

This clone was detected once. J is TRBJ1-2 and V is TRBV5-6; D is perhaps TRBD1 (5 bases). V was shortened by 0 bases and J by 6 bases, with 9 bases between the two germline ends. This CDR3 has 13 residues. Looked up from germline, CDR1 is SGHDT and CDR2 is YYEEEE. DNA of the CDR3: TGTGCCAGCAGCTTGGGACAGAGAGATGGCTACACCTTC. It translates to CASSLGQRDGYTF.

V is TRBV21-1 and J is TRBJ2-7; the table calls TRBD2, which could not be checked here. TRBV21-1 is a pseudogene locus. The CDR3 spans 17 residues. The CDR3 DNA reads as TGTGCCAGCAGCAAACCACCGGACCTGACACTAGCCTACGAGCAGTACTTC. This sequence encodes CASSKPPDLTLAYEQYF.

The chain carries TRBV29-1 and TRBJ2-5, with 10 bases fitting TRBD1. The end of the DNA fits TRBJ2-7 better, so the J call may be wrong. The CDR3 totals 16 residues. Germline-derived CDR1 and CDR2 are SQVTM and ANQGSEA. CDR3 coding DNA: TGCAGCGTTGAAATCTATAACCGGGACAGGGGTTACGAGCAGTACTTC. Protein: CSVEIYNRDRGYEQYF.

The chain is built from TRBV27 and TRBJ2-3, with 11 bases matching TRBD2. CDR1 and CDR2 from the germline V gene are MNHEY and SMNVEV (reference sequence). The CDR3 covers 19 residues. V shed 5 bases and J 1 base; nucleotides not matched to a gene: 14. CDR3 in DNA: TGTGCCAGCAGTCGCCTTAGCGGGAGGGCCAGTTTTGGCACAGATACGCAGTATTTT. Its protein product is CASSRLSGRASFGTDTQYF.

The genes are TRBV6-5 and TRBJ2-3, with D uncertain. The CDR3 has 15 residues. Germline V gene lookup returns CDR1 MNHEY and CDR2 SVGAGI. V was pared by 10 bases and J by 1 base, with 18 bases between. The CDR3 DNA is TGTGCCACCTGTCCCTTCACAGACCGCACAGATACGCAGTATTTT. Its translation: CATCPFTDRTDTQYF.

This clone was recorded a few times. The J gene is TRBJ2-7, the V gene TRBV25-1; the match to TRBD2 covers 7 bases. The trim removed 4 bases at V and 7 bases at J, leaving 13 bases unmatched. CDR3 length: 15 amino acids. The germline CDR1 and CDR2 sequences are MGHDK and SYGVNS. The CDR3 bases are TGTGCCAGCAGTGGTGCGTGGGAGGGCCGGGAGGAGCAGTACTTC. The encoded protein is CASSGAWEGREEQYF.

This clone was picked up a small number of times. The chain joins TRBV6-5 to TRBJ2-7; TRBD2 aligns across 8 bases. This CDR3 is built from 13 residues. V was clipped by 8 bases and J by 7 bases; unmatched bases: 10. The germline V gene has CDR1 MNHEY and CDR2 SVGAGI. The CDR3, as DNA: TGTGCCAGCTGTACGACTAGCGTTTCAGAGCAGTACTTC. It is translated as CASCTTSVSEQYF.

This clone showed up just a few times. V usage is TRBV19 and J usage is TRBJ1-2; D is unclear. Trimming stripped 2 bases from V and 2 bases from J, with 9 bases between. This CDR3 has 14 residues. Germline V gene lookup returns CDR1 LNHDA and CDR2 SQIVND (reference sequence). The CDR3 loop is CASSIRTGNYGYTF. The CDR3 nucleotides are TGTGCCAGTAGTATAAGGACGGGGAACTATGGCTACACCTTC. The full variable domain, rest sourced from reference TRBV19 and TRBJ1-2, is DGGITQSPKYLFRKEGQNVTLSCEQNLNHDAMYWYRQDPGQGLRLIYYSQIVNDFQKGDIAEGYSVSREKKESFPLTVTSAQKNPTAFYLCASSIRTGNYGYTFGSGTRLTVV.

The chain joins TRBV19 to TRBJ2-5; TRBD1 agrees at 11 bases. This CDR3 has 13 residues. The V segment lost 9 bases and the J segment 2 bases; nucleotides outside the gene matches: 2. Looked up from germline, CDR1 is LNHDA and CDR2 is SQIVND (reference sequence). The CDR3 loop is CASGDRGQETQYF. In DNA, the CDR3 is TGTGCCAGCGGGGACAGGGGGCAAGAGACCCAGTACTTC.

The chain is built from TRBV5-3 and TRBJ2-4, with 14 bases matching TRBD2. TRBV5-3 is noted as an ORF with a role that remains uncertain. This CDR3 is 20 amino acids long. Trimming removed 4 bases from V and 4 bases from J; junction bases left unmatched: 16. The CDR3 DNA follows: TGTGCCAGAAGCCTGACGACAGGGCCGCGACTAGCGGGAGGGAAAAACATTCAGTACTTC. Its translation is CARSLTTGPRLAGGKNIQYF.

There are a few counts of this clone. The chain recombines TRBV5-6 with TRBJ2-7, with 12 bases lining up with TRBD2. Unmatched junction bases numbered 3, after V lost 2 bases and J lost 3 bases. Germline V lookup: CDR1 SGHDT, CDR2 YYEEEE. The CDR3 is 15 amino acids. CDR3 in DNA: TGTGCCAGCAGCTTCGGACTAGCGGGAAACTACGAGCAGTACTTC. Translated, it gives CASSFGLAGNYEQYF.

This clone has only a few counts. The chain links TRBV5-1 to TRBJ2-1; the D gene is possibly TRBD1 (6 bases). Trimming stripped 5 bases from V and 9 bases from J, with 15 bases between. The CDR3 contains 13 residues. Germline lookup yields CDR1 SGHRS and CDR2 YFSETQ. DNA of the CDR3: TGCGCCAGCAGTCCAACAGGGTCCCCTGAGCAGTTCTTC. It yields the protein CASSPTGSPEQFF.

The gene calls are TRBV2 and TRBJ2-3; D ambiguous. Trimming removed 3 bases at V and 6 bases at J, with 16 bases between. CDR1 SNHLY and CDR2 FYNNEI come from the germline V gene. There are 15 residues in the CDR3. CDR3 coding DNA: TGTGCCAGCAGTGAGCGTAGCCAAACGTCCGATACGCAGTATTTT. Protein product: CASSERSQTSDTQYF.

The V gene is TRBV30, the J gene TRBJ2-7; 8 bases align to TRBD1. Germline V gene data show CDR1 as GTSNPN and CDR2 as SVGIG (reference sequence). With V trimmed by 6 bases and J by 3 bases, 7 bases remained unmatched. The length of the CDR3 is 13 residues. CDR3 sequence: CACRTGLDYEQYF. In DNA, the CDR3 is TGTGCCTGCCGGACAGGGCTGGACTACGAGCAGTACTTC. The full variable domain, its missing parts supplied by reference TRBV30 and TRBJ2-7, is SQTIHQWPATLVQPVGSPLSLECTVEGTSNPNLYWYRQAAGRGLQLLFYSVGIGQISSEVPQNLSASRPQDRQFILSSKKLLLSDSGFYLCACRTGLDYEQYFGPGTRLTVT.

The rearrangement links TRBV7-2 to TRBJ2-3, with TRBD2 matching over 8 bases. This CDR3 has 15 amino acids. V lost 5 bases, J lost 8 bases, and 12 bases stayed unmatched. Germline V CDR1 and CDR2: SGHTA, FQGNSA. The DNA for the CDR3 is TGTGCCAGCAGCCAATCATCAGCCGCGGGGGGTACGCAGTATTTT. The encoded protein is CASSQSSAAGGTQYF.

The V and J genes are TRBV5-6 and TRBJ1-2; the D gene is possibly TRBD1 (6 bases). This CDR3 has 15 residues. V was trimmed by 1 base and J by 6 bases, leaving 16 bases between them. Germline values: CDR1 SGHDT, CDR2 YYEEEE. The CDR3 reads CASSLLSGAFHGYTF. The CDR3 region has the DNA TGTGCCAGCAGCTTGTTGTCAGGGGCCTTTCATGGCTACACCTTC. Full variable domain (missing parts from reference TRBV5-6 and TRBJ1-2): DAGVTQSPTHLIKTRGQQVTLRCSPKSGHDTVSWYQQALGQGPQFIFQYYEEEERQRGNFPDRFSGHQFPNYSSELNVNALLLGDSALYLCASSLLSGAFHGYTFGSGTRLTVV.